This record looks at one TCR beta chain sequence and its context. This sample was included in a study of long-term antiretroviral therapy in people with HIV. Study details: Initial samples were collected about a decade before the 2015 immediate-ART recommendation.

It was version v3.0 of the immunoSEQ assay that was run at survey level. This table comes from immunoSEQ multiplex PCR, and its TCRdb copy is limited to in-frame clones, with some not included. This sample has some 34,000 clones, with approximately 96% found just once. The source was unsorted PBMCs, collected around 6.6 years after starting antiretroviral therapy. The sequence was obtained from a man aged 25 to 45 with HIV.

CDR3 amino acids: CASSSGEDTEAFF. CDR3 DNA: TGCGCCAGCAGCTCGGGCGAGGACACTGAAGCTTTCTTT. V is TRBV5-1 and J is TRBJ1-1; D unclear. Per the germline V gene, CDR1 is SGHRS and CDR2 is YFSETQ. V shed 3 bases and J shed 3 bases, with 9 bases lying between them. The CDR3 has 13 amino acids.